Below, one T cell receptor beta chain is given with its context. This clonotype was picked up a small number of times. Its antigen remains undetermined. No much larger clone exists at a distance of one base, and base qualities are not known. Sequencing used an Illumina HiSeq 1500. In TCRdb, the public reads were trimmed at Q25 with fastp and aligned with MiXCR, with productive beta chains retained. Rows with one shared CDR3 protein collapse into an entry with the most common genes and DNA. A total of approximately 700,000 distinct CDR3 sequences appear in this sample, roughly 36% of them only once. Clones ranked in the top ten supply 2.8% of the sample. These data come from a study of T cell repertoires in cytomegalovirus infection (dated by TCRdb to about 2019). With regard to the full study: Because public TCR beta signatures pointed to carriage of CMV infection together with the matching HLA type, the HLA type of each donor mattered for the analysis. What the research found in general, with its limitations: Cumulative frequency of public TCR beta family members discriminated carriers of CMV infection plus the relevant HLA type in this cohort and an independent approximately 340-donor cohort. The ex vivo response was dominated by HLA-C-restricted CMV-specific TCR beta clonotypes, which also provided the single most frequent clonotype in two of eight donors.

Inclusive of the bounding cysteine and phenylalanine, the CDR3 is 15 residues long. Only the CDR3 DNA is retained, 45 bases long and in frame from the first base. The germline V end is reduced by 4 bases and the J end by 6 bases; junction bases left unmatched: 9. The rearranged segments are TRBV12-3 or TRBV12-4 and TRBJ2-7, with 10 bases matching TRBD2. Input material: PBMCs. The clonotype comes from a human donor in good health (CMV status not recorded). Some clones in this sample may be carry-over from other donors' samples. The CDR3 region: CASSSSLAGVGEQYF. Here is the DNA: TGTGCCAGCAGTTCGTCCCTAGCGGGAGTGGGCGAGCAGTACTTC.